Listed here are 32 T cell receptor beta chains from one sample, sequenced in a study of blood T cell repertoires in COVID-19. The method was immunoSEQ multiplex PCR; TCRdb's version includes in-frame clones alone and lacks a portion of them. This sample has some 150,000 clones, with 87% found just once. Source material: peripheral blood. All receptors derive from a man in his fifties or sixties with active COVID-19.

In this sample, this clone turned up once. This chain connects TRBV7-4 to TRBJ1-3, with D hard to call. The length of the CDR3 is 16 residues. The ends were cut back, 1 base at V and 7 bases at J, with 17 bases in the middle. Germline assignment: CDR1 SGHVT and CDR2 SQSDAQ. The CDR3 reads CASSLGRFPCPNTIYF. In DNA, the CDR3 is TGTGCCAGCAGCTTAGGCAGGTTCCCCTGCCCTAACACCATATATTTT.

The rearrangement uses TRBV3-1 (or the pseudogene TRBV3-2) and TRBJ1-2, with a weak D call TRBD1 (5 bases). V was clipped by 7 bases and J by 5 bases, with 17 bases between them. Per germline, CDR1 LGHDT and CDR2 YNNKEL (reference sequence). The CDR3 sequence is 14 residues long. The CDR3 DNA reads TGTGCCAGCAACCAGGCCGGGACTGTTTATGGCTACACCTTC. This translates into CASNQAGTVYGYTF.

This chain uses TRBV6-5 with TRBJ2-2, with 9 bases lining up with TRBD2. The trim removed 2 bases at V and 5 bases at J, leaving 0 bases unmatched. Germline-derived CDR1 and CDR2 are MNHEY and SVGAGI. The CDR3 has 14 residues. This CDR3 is CASSYLAGTGELFF. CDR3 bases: TGTGCCAGCAGTTACCTAGCGGGGACCGGGGAGCTGTTTTTT.

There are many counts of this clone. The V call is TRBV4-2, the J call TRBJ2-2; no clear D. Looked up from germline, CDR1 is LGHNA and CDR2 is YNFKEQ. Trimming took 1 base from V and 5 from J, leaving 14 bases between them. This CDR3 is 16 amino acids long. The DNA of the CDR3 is TGTGCCAGCAGCCAAGTACCTCGCGGATTGACCGGGGAGCTGTTTTTT. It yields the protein CASSQVPRGLTGELFF.

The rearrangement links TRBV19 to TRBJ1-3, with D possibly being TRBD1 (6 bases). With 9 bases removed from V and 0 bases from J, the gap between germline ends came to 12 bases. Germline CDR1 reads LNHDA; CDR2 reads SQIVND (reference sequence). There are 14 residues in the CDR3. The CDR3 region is CASAKGGSGNTIYF. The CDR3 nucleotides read TGTGCCAGCGCAAAAGGGGGCTCTGGAAACACCATATATTTT.

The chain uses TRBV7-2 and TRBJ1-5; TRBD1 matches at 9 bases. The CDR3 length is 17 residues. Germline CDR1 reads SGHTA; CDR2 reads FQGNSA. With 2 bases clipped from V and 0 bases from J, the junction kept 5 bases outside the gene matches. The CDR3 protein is CASSLRAGQGSNQPQHF. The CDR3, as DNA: TGTGCCAGCAGCTTAAGGGCGGGACAGGGTAGCAATCAGCCCCAGCATTTT.

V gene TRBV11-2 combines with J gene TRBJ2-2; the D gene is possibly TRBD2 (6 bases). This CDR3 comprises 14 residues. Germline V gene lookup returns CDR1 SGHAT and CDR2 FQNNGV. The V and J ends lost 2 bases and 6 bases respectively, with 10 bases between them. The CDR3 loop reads CASSLRAGPGELFF. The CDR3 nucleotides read TGTGCCAGCAGCTTACGGGCGGGACCCGGGGAGCTGTTTTTT.

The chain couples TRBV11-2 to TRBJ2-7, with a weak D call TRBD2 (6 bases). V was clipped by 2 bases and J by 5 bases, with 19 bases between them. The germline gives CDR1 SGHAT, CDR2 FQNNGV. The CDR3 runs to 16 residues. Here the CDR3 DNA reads TGTGCCAGCAGCTTACAGACCGGGACTTCCCTTCACGAGCAGTACTTC. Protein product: CASSLQTGTSLHEQYF.

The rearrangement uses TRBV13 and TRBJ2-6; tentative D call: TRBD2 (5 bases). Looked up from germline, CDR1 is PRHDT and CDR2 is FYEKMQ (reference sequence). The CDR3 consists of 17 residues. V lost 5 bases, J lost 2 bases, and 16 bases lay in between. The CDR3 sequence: CASSPLGGQAGANVLTF. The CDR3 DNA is TGTGCCAGCAGCCCTCTCGGCGGGCAGGCTGGGGCCAACGTCCTGACTTTC.

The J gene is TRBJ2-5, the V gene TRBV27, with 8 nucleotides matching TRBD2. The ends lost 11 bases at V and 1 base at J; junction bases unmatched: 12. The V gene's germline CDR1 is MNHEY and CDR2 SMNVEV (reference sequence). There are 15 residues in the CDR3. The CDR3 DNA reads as TGTGCCGCCGGGGGGGATCCCCGCTCCCAAGAGACCCAGTACTTC. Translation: CAAGGDPRSQETQYF.

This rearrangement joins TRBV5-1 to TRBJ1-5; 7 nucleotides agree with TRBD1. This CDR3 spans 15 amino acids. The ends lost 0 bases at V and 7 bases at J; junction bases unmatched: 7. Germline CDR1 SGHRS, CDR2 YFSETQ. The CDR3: CASSLEGARGQPQHF. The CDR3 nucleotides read TGCGCCAGCAGCTTGGAGGGGGCCCGGGGACAGCCCCAGCATTTT. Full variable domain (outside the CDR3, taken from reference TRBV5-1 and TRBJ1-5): KAGVTQTPRYLIKTRGQQVTLSCSPISGHRSVSWYQQTPGQGLQFLFEYFSETQRNKGNFPGRFSGRQFSNSRSEMNVSTLELGDSALYLCASSLEGARGQPQHFGDGTRLSIL.

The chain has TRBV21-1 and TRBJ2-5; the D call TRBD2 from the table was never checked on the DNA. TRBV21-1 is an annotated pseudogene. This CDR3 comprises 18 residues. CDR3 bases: TGTGCCAGCAGCAAAAGGGAGAGGGCCCGGCCCCACCAAGAGACCCAGTACTTC. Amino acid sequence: CASSKRERARPHQETQYF.

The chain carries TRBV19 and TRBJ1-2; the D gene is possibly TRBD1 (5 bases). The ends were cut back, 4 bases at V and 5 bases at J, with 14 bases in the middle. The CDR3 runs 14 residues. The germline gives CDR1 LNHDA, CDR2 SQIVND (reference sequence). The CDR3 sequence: CASSTTGTGYGYTF. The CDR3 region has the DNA TGTGCCAGTAGTACTACGGGGACTGGGTATGGCTACACCTTC.

The CDR3 loop reads CARNNSADRGRFMAYEQYF. CDR3 in DNA: TGTGCCAGAAACAACTCCGCGGACAGGGGGCGTTTTATGGCCTACGAGCAGTACTTC. This chain connects TRBV5-3 to TRBJ2-7; the match to TRBD1 covers 11 bases. TRBV5-3 is marked as an open reading frame, function uncertain. V shed 6 bases, J shed 2 bases, and the junction held 19 bases outside the gene matches. This CDR3 has 19 amino acids.

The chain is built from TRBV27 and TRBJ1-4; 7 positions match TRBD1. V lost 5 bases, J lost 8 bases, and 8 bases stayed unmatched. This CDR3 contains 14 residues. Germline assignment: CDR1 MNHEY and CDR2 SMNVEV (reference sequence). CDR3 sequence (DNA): TGTGCCAGCAGTAAGGAGGGGGCTTGGGAAAAACTGTTTTTT. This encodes CASSKEGAWEKLFF.

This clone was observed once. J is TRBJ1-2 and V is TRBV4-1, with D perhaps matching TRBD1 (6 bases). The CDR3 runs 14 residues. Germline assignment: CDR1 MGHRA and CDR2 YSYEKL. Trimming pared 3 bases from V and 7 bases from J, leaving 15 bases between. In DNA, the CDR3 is TGCGCCAGCAGCCAGCAGGGGAATTACGGTGGCTACACCTTC. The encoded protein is CASSQQGNYGGYTF.

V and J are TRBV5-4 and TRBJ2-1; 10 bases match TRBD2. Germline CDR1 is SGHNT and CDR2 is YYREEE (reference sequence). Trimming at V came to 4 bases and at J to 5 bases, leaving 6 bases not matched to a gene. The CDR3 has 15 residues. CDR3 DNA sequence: TGTGCCAGCAGCGCCGGGACTAGCGCGGACAATGAGCAGTTCTTC. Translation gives CASSAGTSADNEQFF.

This CDR3 reads CASSADRGRVVYTF. CDR3 bases: TGTGCCAGCAGCGCAGACAGGGGGAGGGTGGTCTACACCTTC. The chain links TRBV7-2 to TRBJ1-2, with TRBD1 identical over 9 bases. The CDR3 consists of 14 residues. Per the germline V gene, CDR1 is SGHTA and CDR2 is FQGNSA. J was trimmed by 10 bases and V by 5 bases; bases with no gene match: 11. Full variable domain (rest looked up from reference TRBV7-2 and TRBJ1-2): GAGVSQSPSNKVTEKGKDVELRCDPISGHTALYWYRQSLGQGLEFLIYFQGNSAPDKSGLPSDRFSAERTGGSVSTLTIQRTQQEDSAVYLCASSADRGRVVYTFGSGTRLTVV.

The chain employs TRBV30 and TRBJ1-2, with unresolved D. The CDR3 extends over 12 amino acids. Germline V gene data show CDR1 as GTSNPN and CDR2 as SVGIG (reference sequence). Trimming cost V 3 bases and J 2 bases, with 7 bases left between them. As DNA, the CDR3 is TGTGCCTGGAGGGAGTTCAACTATGGCTACACCTTC. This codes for CAWREFNYGYTF.

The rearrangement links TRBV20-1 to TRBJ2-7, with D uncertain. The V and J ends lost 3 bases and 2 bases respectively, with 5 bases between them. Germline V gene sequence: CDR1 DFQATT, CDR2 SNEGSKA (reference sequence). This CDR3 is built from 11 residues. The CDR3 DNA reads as TGCAGTGCTAGGAGGACCTACGAGCAGTACTTC. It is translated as CSARRTYEQYF.

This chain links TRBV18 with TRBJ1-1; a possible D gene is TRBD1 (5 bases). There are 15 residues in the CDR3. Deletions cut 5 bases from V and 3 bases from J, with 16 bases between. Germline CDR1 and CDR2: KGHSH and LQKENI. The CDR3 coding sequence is TGTGCCAGCTCAGCCCGACAGCTCCCATACACTGAAGCTTTCTTT. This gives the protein CASSARQLPYTEAFF.

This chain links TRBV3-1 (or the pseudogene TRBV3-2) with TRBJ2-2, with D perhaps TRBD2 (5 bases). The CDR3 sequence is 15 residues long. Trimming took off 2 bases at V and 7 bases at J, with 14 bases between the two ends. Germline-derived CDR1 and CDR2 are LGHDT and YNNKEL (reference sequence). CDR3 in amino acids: CASSQWTTGIGELFF. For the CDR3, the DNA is TGTGCCAGCAGCCAATGGACGACGGGGATCGGGGAGCTGTTTTTT.

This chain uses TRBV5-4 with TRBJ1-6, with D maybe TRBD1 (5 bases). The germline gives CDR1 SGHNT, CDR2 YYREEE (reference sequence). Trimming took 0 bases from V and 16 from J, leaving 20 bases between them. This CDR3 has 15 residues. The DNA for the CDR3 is TGTGCCAGCAGCTTGGAGGGGATGGACGGAGAGCCGCTCCACTTT. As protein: CASSLEGMDGEPLHF.

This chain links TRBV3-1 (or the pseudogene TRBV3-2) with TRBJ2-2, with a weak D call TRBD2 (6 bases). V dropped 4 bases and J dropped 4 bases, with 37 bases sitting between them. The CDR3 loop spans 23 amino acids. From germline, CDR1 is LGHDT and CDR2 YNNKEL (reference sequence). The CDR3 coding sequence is TGTGCCAGCAGCCCCAAGATTCTATTAGACTGGGGGGAGTTTACGACGGGCACCGGGGAGCTGTTTTTT. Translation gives CASSPKILLDWGEFTTGTGELFF.

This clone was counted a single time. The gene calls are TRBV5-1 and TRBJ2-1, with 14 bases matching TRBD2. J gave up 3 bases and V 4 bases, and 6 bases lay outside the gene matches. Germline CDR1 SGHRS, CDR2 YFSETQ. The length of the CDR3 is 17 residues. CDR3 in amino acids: CASSPGLAGADYNEQFF. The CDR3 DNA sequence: TGCGCCAGCAGCCCGGGACTAGCGGGGGCCGACTACAATGAGCAGTTCTTC.

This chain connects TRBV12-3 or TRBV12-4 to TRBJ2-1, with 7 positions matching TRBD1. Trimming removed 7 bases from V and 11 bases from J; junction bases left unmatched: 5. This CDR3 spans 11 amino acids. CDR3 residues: CASTKGAQQFF. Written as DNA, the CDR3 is TGTGCCAGCACCAAGGGGGCACAGCAGTTCTTC.

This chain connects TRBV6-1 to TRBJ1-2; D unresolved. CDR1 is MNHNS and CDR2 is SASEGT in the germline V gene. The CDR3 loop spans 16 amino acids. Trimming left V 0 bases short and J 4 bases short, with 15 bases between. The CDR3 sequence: CASSEAQKAWSYGYTF. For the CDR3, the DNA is TGTGCCAGCAGTGAAGCGCAGAAAGCCTGGAGCTATGGCTACACCTTC.

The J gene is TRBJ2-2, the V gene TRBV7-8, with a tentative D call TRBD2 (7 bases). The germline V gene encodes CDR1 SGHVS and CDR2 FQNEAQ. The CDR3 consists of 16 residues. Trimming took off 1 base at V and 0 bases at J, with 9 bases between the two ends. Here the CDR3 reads CASSLGGGANTGELFF. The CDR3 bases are TGTGCCAGCAGCTTAGGAGGGGGGGCGAACACCGGGGAGCTGTTTTTT. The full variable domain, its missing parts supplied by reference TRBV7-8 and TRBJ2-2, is GAGVSQSPRYKVAKRGQDVALRCDPISGHVSLFWYQQALGQGPEFLTYFQNEAQLDKSGLPSDRFFAERPEGSVSTLKIQRTQQEDSAVYLCASSLGGGANTGELFFGEGSRLTVL.

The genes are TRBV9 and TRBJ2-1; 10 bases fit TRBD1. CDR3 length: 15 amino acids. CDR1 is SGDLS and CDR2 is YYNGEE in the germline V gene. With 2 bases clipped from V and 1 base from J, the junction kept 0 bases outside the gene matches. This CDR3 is CASSVDRGSYNEQFF. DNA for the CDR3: TGTGCCAGCAGCGTGGACAGGGGGTCCTACAATGAGCAGTTCTTC.

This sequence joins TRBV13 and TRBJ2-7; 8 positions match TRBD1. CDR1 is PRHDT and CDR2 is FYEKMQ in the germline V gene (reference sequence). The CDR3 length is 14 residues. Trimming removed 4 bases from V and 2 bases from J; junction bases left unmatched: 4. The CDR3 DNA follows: TGTGCCAGCAGCTCCGGGACAGGAACCTACGAGCAGTACTTC. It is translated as CASSSGTGTYEQYF.

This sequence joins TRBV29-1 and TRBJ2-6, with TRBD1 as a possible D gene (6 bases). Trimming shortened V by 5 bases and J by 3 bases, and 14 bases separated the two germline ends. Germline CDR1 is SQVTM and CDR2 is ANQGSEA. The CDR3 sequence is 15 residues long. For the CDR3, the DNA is TGCAGCGTTCTCCAGGGGTCCTTTGGGGCCAACGTCCTGACTTTC. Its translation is CSVLQGSFGANVLTF. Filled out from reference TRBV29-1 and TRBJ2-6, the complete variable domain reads SAVISQKPSRDICQRGTSLTIQCQVDSQVTMMFWYRQQPGQSLTLIATANQGSEATYESGFVIDKFPISRPNLTFSTLTVSNMSPEDSSIYLCSVLQGSFGANVLTFGAGSRLTVL.

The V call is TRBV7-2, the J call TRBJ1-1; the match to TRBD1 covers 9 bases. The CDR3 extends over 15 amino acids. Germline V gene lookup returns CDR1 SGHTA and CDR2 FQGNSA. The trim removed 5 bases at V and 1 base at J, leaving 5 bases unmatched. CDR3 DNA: TGTGCCAGCAGCCAACAGACAGGGGGGAACACTGAAGCTTTCTTT. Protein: CASSQQTGGNTEAFF. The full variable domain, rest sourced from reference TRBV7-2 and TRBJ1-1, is GAGVSQSPSNKVTEKGKDVELRCDPISGHTALYWYRQSLGQGLEFLIYFQGNSAPDKSGLPSDRFSAERTGGSVSTLTIQRTQQEDSAVYLCASSQQTGGNTEAFFGQGTRLTVV.